These T cell receptor beta chains were read from a single sample in a study of shared clonotypes between healthy human individuals. Data came from immunoSEQ multiplex PCR; TCRdb stores just in-frame clones and leaves some out. This sample has 700,000 to 950,000 clones, with approximately 97% found just once. Sequencing was done on a sample of naive CD8+ T cells sorted from blood. The receptors were gathered from a man aged 30 to 45 in good health. CDR3s include the opening cysteine and the closing phenylalanine or tryptophan. A D gene is named only where the DNA matches it firmly. Part of the rows lack a size; the others show once, few, many or a class for expanded clones.

V gene	CDR3 length	J gene	D gene	clone size	CDR3 DNA	CDR3 protein
TRBV27	13	TRBJ2-3	-	-	TGTGCCAGCAGAAAGGGGCCGCGCGATACGCAGTATTTT	CASRKGPRDTQYF
TRBV5-6	12	TRBJ2-7	-	once	TGTGCCAGCAGCTCGGCGGACTACGAGCAGTACTTC	CASSSADYEQYF
TRBV4-1	14	TRBJ2-2	-	-	TGCGCCAGCAGCCAAGCACAGGGTACCGGAGAGCTGTTTTTT	CASSQAQGTGELFF
TRBV29-1	10	TRBJ1-4	-	-	TGCAGCGCTACAGATGAAAAACTGTTTTTT	CSATDEKLFF
TRBV27	16	TRBJ2-5	TRBD2	-	TGTGCCAGCAGTACCCCGGGGCTAGCGGGAGCAAAGACCCAGTACTTC	CASSTPGLAGAKTQYF
TRBV29-1	11	TRBJ2-1	-	-	TGCAGCGCCGACGCCTACAATGAGCAGTTCTTC	CSADAYNEQFF
TRBV9	14	TRBJ1-5	-	-	TGTGCCAGCAGCGTAGGGGACAGCAATCAGCCCCAGCATTTT	CASSVGDSNQPQHF
TRBV7-9	13	TRBJ2-3	-	-	TGTGCCAGCAGCCCCTCTTGGACAGATACGCAGTATTTT	CASSPSWTDTQYF
TRBV7-9	13	TRBJ1-5	-	-	TGTGCCAGCAGCTTAGCTAGCAATCAGCCCCAGCATTTT	CASSLASNQPQHF
TRBV7-9	16	TRBJ2-1	TRBD2	-	TGTGCCAGCAGCCCTCTAGCGGGAGGGCCGTACAATGAGCAGTTCTTC	CASSPLAGGPYNEQFF
TRBV27	14	TRBJ2-7	-	-	TGTGCCAGCGCCGAGGCAGGGTTCATCTACGAGCAGTACTTC	CASAEAGFIYEQYF
TRBV5-1	16	TRBJ2-7	-	-	TGCGCCAGCAGCTTGGTGGAACCTACACCGACCTACGAGCAGTACTTC	CASSLVEPTPTYEQYF
TRBV11-2	17	TRBJ2-1	TRBD2	-	TGTGCCAGCAGCTCCTCTAGCGGGAGGGCCTCCTACAATGAGCAGTTCTTC	CASSSSSGRASYNEQFF
TRBV7-3	14	TRBJ2-3	-	-	TGTGCCAGCAGCTTCGACGGACGGGCAGATACGCAGTATTTT	CASSFDGRADTQYF
TRBV11-3	16	TRBJ2-3	TRBD2	once	TGTGCCAGCAGCAGTAGAGGCGGGAGGAATGTAGATACGCAGTATTTT	CASSSRGGRNVDTQYF
TRBV28	14	TRBJ1-1	TRBD1	-	TGTGCCAGCAGCCCAGGGGGCGGGAACACTGAAGCTTTCTTT	CASSPGGGNTEAFF
TRBV7-8	13	TRBJ2-3	-	-	TGTGCCAGCAGCACCCTTATTACAGATACGCAGTATTTT	CASSTLITDTQYF
TRBV27	12	TRBJ2-1	-	-	TGTGCCAGCAGGAAGGGGATCTATGAGCAGTTCTTC	CASRKGIYEQFF
TRBV4-3	13	TRBJ1-1	-	once	TGCGCCAGCAGCGACCGGCAGAACACTGAAGCTTTCTTT	CASSDRQNTEAFF
TRBV9	16	TRBJ2-3	-	-	TGTGCCAGCAGCGTAGCGAGACAGGCTAGCACAGATACGCAGTATTTT	CASSVARQASTDTQYF
TRBV2	16	TRBJ2-7	TRBD2	-	TGTGCCAGCAGTGAGGCTAGCGGGAGGAGCTCCTACGAGCAGTACTTC	CASSEASGRSSYEQYF
TRBV7-6	15	TRBJ1-1	-	-	TGTGCCAGCAGCCTCACAGGACGGGGACCTACTGAAGCTTTCTTT	CASSLTGRGPTEAFF
TRBV7-2	16	TRBJ1-4	-	-	TGTGCCAGCAGCTCTACTGGACTTTCCCTTAATGAAAAACTGTTTTTT	CASSSTGLSLNEKLFF
TRBV27	18	TRBJ2-1	-	-	TGTGCCAGCAGCCCCCCCCGGGGCCTACGCAAGGGTCGGGATGAGCAGTTCTTC	CASSPPRGLRKGRDEQFF
TRBV6-1	13	TRBJ2-3	-	once	TGTGCCAGCCCGATGGGCCGCGCAGATACGCAGTATTTT	CASPMGRADTQYF
TRBV18	15	TRBJ2-5	-	once	TGTGCCAGCTCACCGGTGAAGGCAAAACAAGAGACCCAGTACTTC	CASSPVKAKQETQYF
TRBV7-2	14	TRBJ1-2	TRBD1	-	TGTGCCAGCAGCCCCGGGACAGCTGTTTATGGCTACACCTTC	CASSPGTAVYGYTF
TRBV7-9	15	TRBJ1-3	TRBD1	-	TGTGCCAGCAGCTCACCGACAGGGACTGGAAACACCATATATTTT	CASSSPTGTGNTIYF
TRBV5-6	18	TRBJ2-2	TRBD1	few	TGTGCCAGCAGCTTGGTGGGTGTAGGGGGCTGGAACACCGGGGAGCTGTTTTTT	CASSLVGVGGWNTGELFF